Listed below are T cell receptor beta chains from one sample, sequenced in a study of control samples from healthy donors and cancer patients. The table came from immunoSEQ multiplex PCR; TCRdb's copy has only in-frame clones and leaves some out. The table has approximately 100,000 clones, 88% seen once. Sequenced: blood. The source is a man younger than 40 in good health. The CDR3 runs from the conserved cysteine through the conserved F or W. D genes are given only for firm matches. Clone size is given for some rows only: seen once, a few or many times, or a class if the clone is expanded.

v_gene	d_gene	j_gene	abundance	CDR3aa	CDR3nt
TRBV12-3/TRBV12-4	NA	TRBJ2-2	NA	CASSPPGELFF	TGTGCCAGCAGCCCTCCCGGGGAGCTGTTTTTT
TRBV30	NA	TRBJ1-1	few	CAWRGGRRMNTEAFF	TGTGCCTGGCGGGGGGGCAGGCGGATGAACACTGAAGCTTTCTTT
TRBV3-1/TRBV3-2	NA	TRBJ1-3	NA	CASSPNPGSLGNTIYF	TGTGCCAGCAGCCCGAATCCAGGATCCCTTGGAAACACCATATATTTT
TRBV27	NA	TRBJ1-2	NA	CASSPRGADYGYTF	TGTGCCAGCAGTCCCCGGGGGGCGGACTATGGCTACACCTTC
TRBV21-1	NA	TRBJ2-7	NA	CASSTNGGRRYEQYF	TGTGCCAGCAGCACGAATGGGGGGCGCAGGTACGAGCAGTACTTC
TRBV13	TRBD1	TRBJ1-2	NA	CASSHGTGNYGYTF	TGTGCCAGCAGCCACGGGACAGGGAACTATGGCTACACCTTC
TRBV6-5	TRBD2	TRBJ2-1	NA	CASRVLAGTGNEQFF	TGTGCCAGCAGAGTCTTAGCGGGAACTGGGAATGAGCAGTTCTTC
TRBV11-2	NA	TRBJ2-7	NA	CASSRSDGTYEQYF	TGTGCCAGCAGCCGTTCAGACGGGACGTACGAGCAGTACTTC
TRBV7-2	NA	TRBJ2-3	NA	CASRVTDTQYF	TGTGCCAGCAGAGTCACAGATACGCAGTATTTT
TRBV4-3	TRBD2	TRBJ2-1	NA	CASTSGLASYTEQFF	TGCGCCAGCACCTCCGGACTAGCATCTTATACCGAGCAGTTCTTC
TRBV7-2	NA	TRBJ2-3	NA	CASSRRVSPDTQYF	TGTGCCAGCAGCCGCAGAGTGAGCCCAGATACGCAGTATTTT
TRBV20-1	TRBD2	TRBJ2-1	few	CSASRTSGNEQFF	TGCAGTGCTAGTCGGACTAGCGGAAATGAGCAGTTCTTC
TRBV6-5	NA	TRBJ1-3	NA	CASSSGGPGNTIYF	TGTGCCAGCAGTTCGGGGGGGCCTGGAAACACCATATATTTT
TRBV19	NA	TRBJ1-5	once	CASSIYYDSNQPQHF	TGTGCCAGTAGTATTTATTACGATAGCAATCAGCCCCAGCATTTT
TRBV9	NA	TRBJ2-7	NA	CASSPSGTLSSYEQYF	TGTGCCAGCAGCCCATCCGGGACGTTGAGCTCCTACGAGCAGTACTTC
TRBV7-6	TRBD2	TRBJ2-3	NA	CASSARGGDTQYF	TGTGCCAGCAGCGCCCGGGGGGGAGATACGCAGTATTTT
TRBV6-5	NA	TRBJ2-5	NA	CASTLDGLQQETQYF	TGTGCCAGCACCCTGGACGGGCTACAACAAGAGACCCAGTACTTC
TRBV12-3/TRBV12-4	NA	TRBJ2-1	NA	CASSDRNEQFF	TGTGCCAGCAGTGACAGGAATGAGCAGTTCTTC
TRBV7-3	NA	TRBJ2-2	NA	CASSLKIGADTGELFF	TGTGCCAGCAGCTTAAAAATCGGAGCTGACACCGGGGAGCTGTTTTTT
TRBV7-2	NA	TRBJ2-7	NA	CASSSSEGGRVQYF	TGTGCCAGCAGCTCCTCAGAGGGTGGGCGGGTGCAGTACTTC
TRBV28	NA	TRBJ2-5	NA	CASSPGTTKETQYF	TGTGCCAGCAGTCCGGGGACAACGAAAGAGACCCAGTACTTC
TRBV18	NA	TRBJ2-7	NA	CASSLTGLSYEQYF	TGTGCCAGCTCCCTAACAGGGCTTTCCTACGAGCAGTACTTC
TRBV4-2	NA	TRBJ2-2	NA	CASSQDFTGELFF	TGTGCCAGCAGCCAAGATTTTACCGGGGAGCTGTTTTTT
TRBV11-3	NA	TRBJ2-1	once	CASSPLWGADGEQFF	TGTGCCAGCAGCCCCCTCTGGGGGGCGGACGGTGAGCAGTTCTTC
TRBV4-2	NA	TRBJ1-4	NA	CASSQDQGFGEKLFF	TGTGCCAGCAGCCAAGACCAGGGGTTTGGAGAAAAACTGTTTTTT
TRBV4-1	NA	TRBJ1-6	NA	CASSQSPGLTNSPLHF	TGCGCCAGCAGCCAATCACCGGGGCTAACTAATTCACCCCTCCACTTT
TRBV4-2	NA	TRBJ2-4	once	CASSQGPGRGENIQYF	TGTGCCAGCAGCCAAGGGCCCGGGCGAGGGGAGAACATTCAGTACTTC
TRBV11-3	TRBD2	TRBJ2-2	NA	CASSLEGLAGGTGELFF	TGTGCCAGCAGCTTAGAGGGACTAGCGGGTGGAACCGGGGAGCTGTTTTTT
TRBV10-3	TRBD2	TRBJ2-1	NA	CAISVGTSGVRSSYNEQFF	TGTGCCATCAGTGTGGGGACTAGCGGGGTCAGAAGCTCCTACAATGAGCAGTTCTTC
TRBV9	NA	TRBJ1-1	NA	CASSVGVRDGEAFF	TGTGCCAGCAGCGTAGGGGTCAGGGACGGTGAAGCTTTCTTT
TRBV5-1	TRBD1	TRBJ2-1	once	CASSAGQGNGPDEQFF	TGCGCCAGCAGCGCCGGACAGGGGAATGGGCCGGATGAGCAGTTCTTC
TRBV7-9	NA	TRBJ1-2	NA	CASSQLEVGYTF	TGTGCCAGCAGCCAACTGGAGGTGGGCTACACCTTC
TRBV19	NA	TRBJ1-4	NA	CASSKTGTTANEKLFF	TGTGCCAGTAGTAAAACCGGGACAACGGCTAATGAAAAACTGTTTTTT
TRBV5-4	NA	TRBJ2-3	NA	CASSTETSTDTQYF	TGTGCCAGCAGCACAGAGACGAGTACAGATACGCAGTATTTT
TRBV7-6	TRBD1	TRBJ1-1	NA	CASSLVGRPRGYTEAFF	TGTGCCAGCAGCTTAGTAGGCCGCCCCAGGGGGTATACTGAAGCTTTCTTT
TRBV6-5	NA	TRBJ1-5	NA	CASSYSRGDDQPQHF	TGTGCCAGCAGTTACTCGAGGGGGGACGATCAGCCCCAGCATTTT
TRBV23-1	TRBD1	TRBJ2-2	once	CASSPSNPGQGRYTGELFF	TGCGCCAGCAGTCCTTCGAATCCGGGACAGGGTCGGTACACCGGGGAGCTGTTTTTT
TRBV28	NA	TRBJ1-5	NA	CASNVRDNQPQHF	TGTGCCAGCAATGTCAGAGACAATCAGCCCCAGCATTTT
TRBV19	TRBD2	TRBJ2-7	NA	CASSITSGSYEQYF	TGTGCCAGTAGTATAACTAGCGGTTCCTACGAGCAGTACTTC
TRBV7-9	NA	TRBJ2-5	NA	CASSPEAKETQYF	TGTGCCAGCAGCCCGGAAGCAAAAGAGACCCAGTACTTC